This passage covers 13 T cell receptor beta chains from one sample sequenced in a study of blood T cell repertoires in COVID-19. Clones were read by immunoSEQ multiplex PCR, and TCRdb kept only the in-frame ones, dropping some. The repertoire consists of about 240,000 clones, with around 89% occurring once and the leading ten covering approximately 9%. The specimen was PBMCs or T cells enriched from blood (not recorded which). These receptors originate from a man aged 35 to 55 who had recovered from COVID-19.

V gene TRBV7-8 combines with J gene TRBJ2-5, with a tentative D call TRBD2 (5 bases). CDR1 and CDR2 (germline): SGHVS, FQNEAQ. This CDR3 spans 18 amino acids. Trimming cost V 0 bases and J 1 base, with 18 bases left between them. Written as DNA, the CDR3 is TGTGCCAGCAGCTTAGCCCTAGGAGGACGGTGGGGCCAAGAGACCCAGTACTTC. It encodes CASSLALGGRWGQETQYF.

The chain links TRBV6-4 to TRBJ2-7; 11 bases map to TRBD2. The germline V gene has CDR1 MRHNA and CDR2 SNTAGT. The length of the CDR3 is 15 residues. After removal of 6 bases from V and 0 bases from J, the junction contained 4 bases not matched to a gene. Written as DNA, the CDR3 is TGTGCCAGCAGCTCGGGACTAGCGGCCTCCTACGAGCAGTACTTC. Protein product: CASSSGLAASYEQYF.

The chain recombines TRBV6-4 with TRBJ1-2; D perhaps matches TRBD1 (6 bases). With 4 bases removed from V and 2 bases from J, the gap between germline ends came to 8 bases. Germline V CDR1 and CDR2: MRHNA, SNTAGT. The CDR3 runs 13 residues. This CDR3 reads CASSAQGNYGYTF. Here the CDR3 DNA reads TGTGCCAGCAGTGCACAGGGCAACTATGGCTACACCTTC.

The chain recombines TRBV5-6 with TRBJ1-2; D unclear. V was pared by 0 bases and J by 4 bases, with 16 bases between. Germline V lookup: CDR1 SGHDT, CDR2 YYEEEE. This CDR3 region has 16 residues. CDR3 nucleotide sequence: TGTGCCAGCAGCTTGGTGATGCGCAGAGACTTCTATGGCTACACCTTC. This codes for CASSLVMRRDFYGYTF. Based on the CDR3 plus reference TRBV5-6 and TRBJ1-2, the full variable domain is DAGVTQSPTHLIKTRGQQVTLRCSPKSGHDTVSWYQQALGQGPQFIFQYYEEEERQRGNFPDRFSGHQFPNYSSELNVNALLLGDSALYLCASSLVMRRDFYGYTFGSGTRLTVV.

The chain's CDR3 is CASGRQPQETQYF. The DNA for the CDR3 is TGTGCTAGTGGAAGACAGCCCCAAGAGACCCAGTACTTC. The J gene is TRBJ2-5, the V gene TRBV12-5, with a tentative D call TRBD1 (5 bases). Germline CDR1 and CDR2: LGHNT and FRNRAP. The CDR3 loop spans 13 amino acids. V gave up 6 bases and J gave up 1 base, with 9 bases separating them.

This chain joins TRBV5-6 and TRBJ2-7, with D possibly being TRBD1 (6 bases). This CDR3 has 13 residues. From germline, CDR1 is SGHDT and CDR2 YYEEEE. V lost 5 bases, J lost 0 bases, and 9 bases lay in between. As DNA, the CDR3 is TGTGCCAGCAGGGGGGCGGTCTCCTACGAGCAGTACTTC. Its protein is CASRGAVSYEQYF.

The chain links TRBV6-1 to TRBJ2-7; a possible D gene is TRBD1 (6 bases). CDR3 size: 14 residues. The V and J ends lost 3 bases and 1 base respectively, with 10 bases between them. CDR1 is MNHNS and CDR2 is SASEGT in the germline V gene. The CDR3 DNA follows: TGTGCCAGCAGTGACCCCAGGGGATCCTACGAGCAGTACTTC. Amino acids: CASSDPRGSYEQYF.

The count of this clone is one. V gene TRBV13 combines with J gene TRBJ2-7; 7 bases fit TRBD2. Germline CDR1 PRHDT, CDR2 FYEKMQ (reference sequence). This CDR3 is 16 amino acids long. With V trimmed by 2 bases and J by 1 base, 8 bases remained unmatched. CDR3 protein: CASSLWGGETSYEQYF. The CDR3 DNA reads as TGTGCCAGCAGCTTATGGGGGGGAGAGACTTCCTACGAGCAGTACTTC.

The CDR3 DNA is TGTGCCAGCAACTCTCCGGGACTGGTGAACACCGGGGAGCTGTTTTTT. It encodes CASNSPGLVNTGELFF. The chain combines TRBV28 with TRBJ2-2, with a weak D call TRBD2 (6 bases). The germline V and J ends were trimmed by 7 bases and 1 base, with 16 bases remaining between them. Germline CDR1 reads MDHEN; CDR2 reads SYDVKM. CDR3 length: 16 amino acids.

V usage is TRBV30 and J usage is TRBJ1-3; no firm D call. The ends were cut back, 2 bases at V and 0 bases at J, with 11 bases in the middle. The CDR3 has 15 residues. Germline assignment: CDR1 GTSNPN and CDR2 SVGIG (reference sequence). CDR3 bases: TGTGCCTGGAGTTCTTTCGAGATCTCTGGAAACACCATATATTTT. Its protein is CAWSSFEISGNTIYF.

V gene TRBV7-2 combines with J gene TRBJ1-5; 9 nucleotides line up with TRBD1. The CDR3 is made up of 16 amino acids. With 4 bases clipped from V and 2 bases from J, the junction kept 6 bases outside the gene matches. Germline CDR1 SGHTA, CDR2 FQGNSA. For the CDR3, the DNA is TGTGCCAGCAGCTCGGACAGGGGAGAGGGCAATCAGCCCCAGCATTTT. This translates into CASSSDRGEGNQPQHF. The full variable domain, with the rest looked up from reference TRBV7-2 and TRBJ1-5, is GAGVSQSPSNKVTEKGKDVELRCDPISGHTALYWYRQSLGQGLEFLIYFQGNSAPDKSGLPSDRFSAERTGGSVSTLTIQRTQQEDSAVYLCASSSDRGEGNQPQHFGDGTRLSIL.

The rearrangement uses TRBV5-1 and TRBJ1-3; 7 bases are a match to TRBD1. Germline V gene data show CDR1 as SGHRS and CDR2 as YFSETQ. The CDR3 sequence is 15 residues long. Trimming removed 4 bases from V and 0 bases from J; junction bases left unmatched: 4. For the CDR3, the DNA is TGCGCCAGCAGCGCGACAGGGTTCTCTGGAAACACCATATATTTT. Its translation: CASSATGFSGNTIYF.

This chain joins TRBV28 and TRBJ1-5, with D possibly matching TRBD1 (6 bases). V was trimmed by 6 bases and J by 5 bases, leaving 17 bases between them. The CDR3 totals 15 residues. Germline CDR1 and CDR2: MDHEN and SYDVKM. The CDR3 nucleotides read TGTGCCAGCAGGGAAAGCACAGGGAGTCATCAGCCCCAGCATTTT. It yields the protein CASRESTGSHQPQHF.